The source of this T cell receptor beta chain is a study of shared clonotypes between healthy human individuals. The study, taken as a whole, reports: Blood was the only sampled material, and tissue repertoires likely differ.

Germline V gene sequence: CDR1 MNHNS, CDR2 SASEGT. The CDR3 covers 14 residues. Losses at the gene ends were 10 bases for V and 5 bases for J; bases not matched to a gene: 13. Clones were read by immunoSEQ multiplex PCR, and TCRdb kept only the in-frame ones, dropping some. The table includes about 2.3 million clones, 85% to 95% detected once. On this clone itself: Its matching antigen is unknown.

The genes are TRBV6-1 and TRBJ2-5, with 7 bases fitting TRBD1. The receptor's source is a man aged 18 to 29 in good health. Some clones in this sample may be carry-over from other donors' samples. The sample taken for sequencing was naive CD4+ T cells from PBMCs. The subset denotes: CD45RA+ positively selected. As DNA, the CDR3 is TGTGCCACCGCACTTACAGGGGCCGGGGAGACCCAGTACTTC. Translating it yields CATALTGAGETQYF.